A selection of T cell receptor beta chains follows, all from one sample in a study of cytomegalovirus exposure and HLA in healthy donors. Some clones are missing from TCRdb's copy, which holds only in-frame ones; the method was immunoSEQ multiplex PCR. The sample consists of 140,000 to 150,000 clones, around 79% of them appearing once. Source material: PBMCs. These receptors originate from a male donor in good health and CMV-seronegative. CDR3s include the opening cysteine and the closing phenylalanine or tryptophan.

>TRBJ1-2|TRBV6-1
CASSSPGTPNYGYTF
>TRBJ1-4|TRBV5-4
CASSLRGEKLFF
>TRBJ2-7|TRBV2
CASSEAGTSGSYEQYF
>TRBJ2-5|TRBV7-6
CASSKGGAQGGTQYF
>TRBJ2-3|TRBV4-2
CASSLAGGRATDTQYF
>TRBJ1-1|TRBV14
CASSQDMNTEAFF
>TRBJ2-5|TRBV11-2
CASSPRRVETQYF
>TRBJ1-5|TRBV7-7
CASSPTGHENISNQPQHF
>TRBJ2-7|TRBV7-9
CASSLVTSGSYEQYF
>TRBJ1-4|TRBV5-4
CASSLGPTGQNEKLFF
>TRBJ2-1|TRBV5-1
CASSLGGTSGRLGNEQFF
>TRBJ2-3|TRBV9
CASSSSPRDTQYF
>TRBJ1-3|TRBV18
CASSYDSIHSGNTIYF
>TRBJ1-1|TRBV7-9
CASSRTGNLAFF
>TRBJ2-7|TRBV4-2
CASRTGYEQYF
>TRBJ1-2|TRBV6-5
CASSYSSGESGYTF
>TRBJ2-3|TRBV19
CASSMGLAGVDTQYF
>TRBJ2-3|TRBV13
CASSSPLEFSTDTQYF
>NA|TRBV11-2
CASSLATSGKTEQYF
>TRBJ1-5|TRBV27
CASGQLNSNQPQHF
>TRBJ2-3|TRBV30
CAWSPTGSDTQYF
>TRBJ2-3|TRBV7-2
CASKTSGADTQYF
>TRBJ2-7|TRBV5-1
CASSRGTDNSYEQYF
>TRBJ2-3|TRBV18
CASSPLGIGGADTQYF
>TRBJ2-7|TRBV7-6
CASSTPEGVSYEQYF
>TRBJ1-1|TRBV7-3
CASSVDRVRAEAFF
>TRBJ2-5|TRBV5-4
CASRLPGAQETQYF
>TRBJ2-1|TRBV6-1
CASSEPGLAVPEQFF
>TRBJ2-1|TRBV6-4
CASSLLGGSYNEQFF
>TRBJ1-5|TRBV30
CAWSLGQRQPQHF
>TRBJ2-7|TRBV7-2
CASSLGNAYEQYF
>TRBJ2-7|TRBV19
CASSIQPGAYEQYF